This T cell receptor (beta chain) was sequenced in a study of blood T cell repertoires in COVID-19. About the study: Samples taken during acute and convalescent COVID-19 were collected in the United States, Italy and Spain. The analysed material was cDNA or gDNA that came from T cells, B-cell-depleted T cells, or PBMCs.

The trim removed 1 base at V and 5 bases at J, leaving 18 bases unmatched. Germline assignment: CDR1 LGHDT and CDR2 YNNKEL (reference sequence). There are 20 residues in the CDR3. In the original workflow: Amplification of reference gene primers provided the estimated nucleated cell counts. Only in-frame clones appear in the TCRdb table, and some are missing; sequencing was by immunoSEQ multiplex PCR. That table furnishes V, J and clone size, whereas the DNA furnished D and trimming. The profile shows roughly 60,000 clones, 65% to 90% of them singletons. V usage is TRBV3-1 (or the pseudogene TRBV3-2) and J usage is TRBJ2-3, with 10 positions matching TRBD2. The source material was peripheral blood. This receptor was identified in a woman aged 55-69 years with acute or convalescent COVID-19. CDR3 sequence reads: CASSQGILAGVGGGVDTQYF. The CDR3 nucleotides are TGTGCCAGCAGCCAAGGGATCCTAGCGGGGGTAGGAGGAGGTGTAGATACGCAGTATTTT.